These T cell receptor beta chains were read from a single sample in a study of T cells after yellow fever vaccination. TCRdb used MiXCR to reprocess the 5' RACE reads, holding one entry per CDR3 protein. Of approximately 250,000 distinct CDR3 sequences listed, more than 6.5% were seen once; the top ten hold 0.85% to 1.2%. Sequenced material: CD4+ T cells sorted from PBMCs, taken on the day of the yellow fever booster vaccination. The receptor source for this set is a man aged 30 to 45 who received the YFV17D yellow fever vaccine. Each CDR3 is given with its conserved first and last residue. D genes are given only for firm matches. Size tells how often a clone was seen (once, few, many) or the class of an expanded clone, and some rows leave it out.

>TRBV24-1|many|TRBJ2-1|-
TGTGCCACCAGTGATCCTAGGAGGAATGAGCAGTTCTTC
CATSDPRRNEQFF
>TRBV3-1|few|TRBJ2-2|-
TGTGCCAGCAGCGGCCCGGGAAGGCTGTTTTTT
CASSGPGRLFF
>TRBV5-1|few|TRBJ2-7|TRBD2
TGCGCCAGCAGCGCCTCCGCGGGGACTAGCCGATCCTACGAGCAGTACTTC
CASSASAGTSRSYEQYF
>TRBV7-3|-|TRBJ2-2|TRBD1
TGTGCCAGCAGCTTCCTCGGGACAGGGGTCACCGGGGAGCTGTTTTTT
CASSFLGTGVTGELFF
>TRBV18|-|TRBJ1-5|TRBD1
TGTGCCAGCTCACCCGGGACAGCCCTCAATCAGCCCCAGCATTTT
CASSPGTALNQPQHF
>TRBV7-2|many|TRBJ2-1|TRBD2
TGTGCCAGCAGCTTACTAGCGGGTAGCTCCTACAATGAGCAGTTCTTC
CASSLLAGSSYNEQFF
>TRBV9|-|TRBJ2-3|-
TGTGCCAGCAGCGTAGGAGTAGCTGTAGATACGCAGTATTTT
CASSVGVAVDTQYF
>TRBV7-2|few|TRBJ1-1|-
TGTGCCAGCAGCTTAGATAGGCAGGGTTGGACTGAAGCTTTCTTT
CASSLDRQGWTEAFF
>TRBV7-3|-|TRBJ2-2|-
TGTGCCAGCAGCTTGGCCGGAGGCGCCGGGGAGCTGTTTTTT
CASSLAGGAGELFF
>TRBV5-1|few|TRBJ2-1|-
TGCGCCAGCAGCTTATTACCGGGGTCCAATGAGCAGTTCTTC
CASSLLPGSNEQFF
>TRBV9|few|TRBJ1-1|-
TGTGCCAGCAACAAAGGACACCTGAACACTGAAGCTTTCTTT
CASNKGHLNTEAFF
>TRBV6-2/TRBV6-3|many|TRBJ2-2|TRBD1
TGTGCCAGCAAAATCCAGGGGGCGCACGGGGAGCTGTTTTTT
CASKIQGAHGELFF
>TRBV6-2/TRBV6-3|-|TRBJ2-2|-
TGTGCCAGCAGTAGCATAGGAGGGGCCGGGGAGCTGTTTTTT
CASSSIGGAGELFF
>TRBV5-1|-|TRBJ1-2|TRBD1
TGCGCCAGCAGCTCCCTTGGAGGGGGCAACGGCTACACCTTC
CASSSLGGGNGYTF
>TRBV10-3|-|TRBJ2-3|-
TGTGCCATCAGTGGGTCAGATACGCAGTATTTT
CAISGSDTQYF
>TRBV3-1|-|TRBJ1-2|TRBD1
TGTGCCAGCAGCCAAGTCCCGGGACAGGGCCACACCTTC
CASSQVPGQGHTF
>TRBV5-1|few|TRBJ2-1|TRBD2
TGCGCCAGCAGCTTGGGGACTAGAGGCAGTGAGCAGTTCTTC
CASSLGTRGSEQFF
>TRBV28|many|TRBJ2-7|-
TGTGCCACCGGGAAACGGTCTCCTTACGAGCAGTACTTC
CATGKRSPYEQYF
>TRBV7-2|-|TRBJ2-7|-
TGTGCCAGCAGCTTAGCCCTGGTGGGGGAGCAGTACTTC
CASSLALVGEQYF
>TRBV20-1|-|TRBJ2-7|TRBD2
TGCAGTGCTCCCGGACTAGCGGGAACCTACGAGCAGTACTTC
CSAPGLAGTYEQYF
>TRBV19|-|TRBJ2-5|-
TGTGCCAGTAGTATAGGGCCGCCCACGAGAGAGACCCAGTACTTC
CASSIGPPTRETQYF
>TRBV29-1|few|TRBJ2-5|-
TGCAGCGTTTTAAACGGCGAGCAAGAGACCCAGTACTTC
CSVLNGEQETQYF
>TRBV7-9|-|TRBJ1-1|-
TGTGCCAGCAGCCTAGCTTCCGGTCCCGAAGCTTTCTTT
CASSLASGPEAFF
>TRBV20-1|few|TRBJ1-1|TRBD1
TGCAGTGCTCCTCTTGTAGGGGGCTTTACTGAAGCTTTCTTT
CSAPLVGGFTEAFF
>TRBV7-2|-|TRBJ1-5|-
TGTGCCAGCAGCTTAGGCCCGGGTATGAGCAATCAGCCCCAGCATTTT
CASSLGPGMSNQPQHF